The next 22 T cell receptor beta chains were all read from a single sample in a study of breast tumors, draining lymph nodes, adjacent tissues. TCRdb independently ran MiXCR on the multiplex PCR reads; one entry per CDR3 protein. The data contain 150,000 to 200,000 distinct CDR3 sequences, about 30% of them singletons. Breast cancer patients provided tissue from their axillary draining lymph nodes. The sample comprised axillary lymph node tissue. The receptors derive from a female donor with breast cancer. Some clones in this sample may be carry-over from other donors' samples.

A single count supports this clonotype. CDR3 loop: CASITHGGGYGYTF. DNA for the CDR3: TGTGCCAGCATCACCCACGGAGGGGGATATGGCTACACCTTC. This chain links TRBV6-2 or TRBV6-3 with TRBJ1-2; a weak D match, TRBD1 (6 bases). V was cut by 7 bases and J by 5 bases, with 17 bases left in between. Germline V lookup: CDR1 MNHEY, CDR2 SVGEGT. This CDR3 is 14 amino acids long.

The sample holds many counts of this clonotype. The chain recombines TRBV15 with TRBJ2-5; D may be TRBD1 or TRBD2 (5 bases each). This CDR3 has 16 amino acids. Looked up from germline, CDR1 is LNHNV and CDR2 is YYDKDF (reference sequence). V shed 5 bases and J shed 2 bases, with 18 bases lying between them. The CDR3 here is CATSGIGGPLQETQYF. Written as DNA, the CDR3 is TGTGCCACCAGCGGAATTGGGGGACCCCTACAAGAGACCCAGTACTTC. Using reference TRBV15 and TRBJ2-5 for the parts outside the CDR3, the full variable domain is DAMVIQNPRYQVTQFGKPVTLSCSQTLNHNVMYWYQQKSSQAPKLLFHYYDKDFNNEADTPDNFQSRRPNTSFCFLDIRSPGLGDTAMYLCATSGIGGPLQETQYFGPGTRLLVL.

The chain's CDR3 is CAIAAGEGETQYF. CDR3 DNA: TGTGCCATCGCAGCGGGAGAGGGAGAGACCCAGTACTTC. The gene calls are TRBV9 and TRBJ2-5; 8 bases align to TRBD2. Germline loops: CDR1 SGDLS, CDR2 YYNGEE. After removal of 9 bases from V and 4 bases from J, the junction contained 8 bases not matched to a gene. This CDR3 has 13 residues.

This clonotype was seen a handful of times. The CDR3 DNA follows: TGTGCCAGCAGCCGGCCCGGGACTAGCGGGGGGAATATCGCCAACAATGAGCAGTTCTTC. Its translation is CASSRPGTSGGNIANNEQFF. The V gene is TRBV13, the J gene TRBJ2-1; 15 nucleotides align to TRBD2. The CDR3 sequence is 20 residues long. Germline loops: CDR1 PRHDT, CDR2 FYEKMQ (reference sequence). J lost 5 bases, V lost 5 bases, and 16 bases had no gene match.

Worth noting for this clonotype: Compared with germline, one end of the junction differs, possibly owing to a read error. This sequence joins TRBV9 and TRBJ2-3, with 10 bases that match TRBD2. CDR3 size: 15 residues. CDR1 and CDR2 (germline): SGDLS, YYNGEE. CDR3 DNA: TGCGCCAGCAGCGTACTAGCGGGACCAACAGATACGCCGTATTTT. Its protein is CASSVLAGPTDTPYF.

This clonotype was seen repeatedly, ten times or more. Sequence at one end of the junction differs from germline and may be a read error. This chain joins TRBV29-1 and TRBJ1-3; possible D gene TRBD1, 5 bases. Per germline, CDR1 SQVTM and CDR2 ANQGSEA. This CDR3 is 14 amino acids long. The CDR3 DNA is TGCAGCGTCGAAGGGGCAGGCCCTGGAAACACCATATATTTT. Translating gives CSVEGAGPGNTIYF.

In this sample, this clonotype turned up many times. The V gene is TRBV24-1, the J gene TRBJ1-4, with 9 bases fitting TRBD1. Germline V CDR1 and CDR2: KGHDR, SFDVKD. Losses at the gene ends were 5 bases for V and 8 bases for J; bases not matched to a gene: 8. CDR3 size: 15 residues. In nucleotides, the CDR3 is TGTGCCACCAGTGCGGGGACAGGGATAAGCGAAAAACTGTTTTTT. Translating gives CATSAGTGISEKLFF.

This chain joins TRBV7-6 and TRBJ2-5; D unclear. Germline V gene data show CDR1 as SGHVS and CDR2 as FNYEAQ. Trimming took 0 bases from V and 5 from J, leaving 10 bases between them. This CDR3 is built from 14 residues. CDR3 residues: CASSLAFYGETQYF. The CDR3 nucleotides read TGTGCCAGCAGCTTAGCGTTCTACGGGGAGACCCAGTACTTC. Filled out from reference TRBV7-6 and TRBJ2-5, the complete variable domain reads GAGVSQSPRYKVTKRGQDVALRCDPISGHVSLYWYRQALGQGPEFLTYFNYEAQQDKSGLPNDRFSAERPEGSISTLTIQRTEQRDSAMYRCASSLAFYGETQYFGPGTRLLVL.

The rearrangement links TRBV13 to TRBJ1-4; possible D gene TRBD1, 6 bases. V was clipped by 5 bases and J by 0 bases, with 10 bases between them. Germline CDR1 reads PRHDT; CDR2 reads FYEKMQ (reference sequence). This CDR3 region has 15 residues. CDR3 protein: CASSEGGATNEKLFF. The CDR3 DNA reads TGTGCCAGCAGCGAGGGGGGGGCAACTAATGAAAAACTGTTTTTT.

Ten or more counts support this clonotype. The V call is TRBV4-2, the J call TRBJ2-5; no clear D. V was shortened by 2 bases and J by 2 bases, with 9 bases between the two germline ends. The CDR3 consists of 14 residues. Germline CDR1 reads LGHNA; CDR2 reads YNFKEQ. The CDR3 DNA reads TGTGCCAGCAGCCAAAGGTGGGGTCAAGAGACCCAGTACTTC. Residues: CASSQRWGQETQYF.

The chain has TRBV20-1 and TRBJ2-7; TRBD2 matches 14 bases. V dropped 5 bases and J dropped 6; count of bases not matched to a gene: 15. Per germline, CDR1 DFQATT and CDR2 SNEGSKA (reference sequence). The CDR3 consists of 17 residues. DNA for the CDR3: TGCAGTGCTCCGGGACTAGCGGGAGAAGCTACGGAGGGCGAGCAGTACTTC. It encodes CSAPGLAGEATEGEQYF.

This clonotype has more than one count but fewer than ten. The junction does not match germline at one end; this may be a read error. The CDR3 region is CASSPRQGQLREAQYF. For the CDR3, the DNA is TGTGCCAGTAGCCCAAGGCAGGGGCAGTTAAGAGAGGCCCAGTACTTC. This chain joins TRBV19 and TRBJ2-5; tentative D call: TRBD1 (6 bases). The CDR3 totals 16 residues. CDR1 LNHDA and CDR2 SQIVND come from the germline V gene (reference sequence).

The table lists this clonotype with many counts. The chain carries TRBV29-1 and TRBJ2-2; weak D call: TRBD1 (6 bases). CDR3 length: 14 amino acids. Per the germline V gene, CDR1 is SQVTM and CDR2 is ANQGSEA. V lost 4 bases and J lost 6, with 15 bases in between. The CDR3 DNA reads TGCAGCGTTGGGGGCAGGGGCCTGTCCGGGGAGCTGTTTTTT. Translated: CSVGGRGLSGELFF.

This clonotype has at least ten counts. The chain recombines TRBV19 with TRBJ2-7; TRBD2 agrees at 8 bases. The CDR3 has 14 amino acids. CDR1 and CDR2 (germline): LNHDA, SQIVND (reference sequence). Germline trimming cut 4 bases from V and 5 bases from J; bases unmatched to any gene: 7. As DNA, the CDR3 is TGTGCCAGTAGTACCAGCGGGAGTCTCAACGAGCAGTACTTC. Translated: CASSTSGSLNEQYF. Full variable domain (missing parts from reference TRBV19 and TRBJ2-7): DGGITQSPKYLFRKEGQNVTLSCEQNLNHDAMYWYRQDPGQGLRLIYYSQIVNDFQKGDIAEGYSVSREKKESFPLTVTSAQKNPTAFYLCASSTSGSLNEQYFGPGTRLTVT.

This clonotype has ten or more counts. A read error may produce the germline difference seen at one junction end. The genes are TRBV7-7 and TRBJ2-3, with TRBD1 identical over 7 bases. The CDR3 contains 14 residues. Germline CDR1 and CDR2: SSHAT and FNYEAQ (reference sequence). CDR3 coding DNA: TGTGCTAGCAGCTTAGGGCAGGGGGCAGATACGCAGTATTTT. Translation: CASSLGQGADTQYF. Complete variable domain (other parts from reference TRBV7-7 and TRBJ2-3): GAGVSQSPRYKVTKRGQDVTLRCDPISSHATLYWYQQALGQGPEFLTYFNYEAQPDKSGLPSDRFSAERPEGSISTLTIQRTEQRDSAMYRCASSLGQGADTQYFGPGTRLTVL.

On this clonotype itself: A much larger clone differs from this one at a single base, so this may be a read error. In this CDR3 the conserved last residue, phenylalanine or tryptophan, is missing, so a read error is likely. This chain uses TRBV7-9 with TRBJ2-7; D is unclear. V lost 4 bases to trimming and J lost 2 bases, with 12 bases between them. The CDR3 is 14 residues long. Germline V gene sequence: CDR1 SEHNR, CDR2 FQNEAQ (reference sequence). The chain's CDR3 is CASSWDLVPYEQYL. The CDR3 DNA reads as TGTGCCAGCAGCTGGGATTTGGTGCCCTACGAGCAGTACCTC.

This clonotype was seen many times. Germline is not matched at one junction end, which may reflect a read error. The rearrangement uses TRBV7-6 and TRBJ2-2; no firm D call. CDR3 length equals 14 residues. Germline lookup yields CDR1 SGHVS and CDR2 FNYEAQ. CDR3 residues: CASNLILNTGELFF. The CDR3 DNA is TGTGCCAGCAACTTAATACTAAACACCGGGGAGCTGTTTTTT. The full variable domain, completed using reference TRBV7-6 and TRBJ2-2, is GAGVSQSPRYKVTKRGQDVALRCDPISGHVSLYWYRQALGQGPEFLTYFNYEAQQDKSGLPNDRFSAERPEGSISTLTIQRTEQRDSAMYRCASNLILNTGELFFGEGSRLTVL.

The CDR3 nucleotides are TGCGCCAGCAGCTTGGCCGCCAGCGGGGGTGGCAATCAGCCCCAGCATTTT. Translated, it gives CASSLAASGGGNQPQHF. This sequence joins TRBV5-1 and TRBJ1-5; D might be TRBD1 (5 bases). Per the germline V gene, CDR1 is SGHRS and CDR2 is YFSETQ. The germline V and J ends were trimmed by 0 bases and 2 bases, with 15 bases remaining between them. The CDR3 sequence is 17 residues long.

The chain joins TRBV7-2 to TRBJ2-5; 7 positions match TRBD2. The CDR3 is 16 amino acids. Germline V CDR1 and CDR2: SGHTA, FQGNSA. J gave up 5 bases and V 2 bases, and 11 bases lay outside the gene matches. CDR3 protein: CASSLTVGGSGETQYF. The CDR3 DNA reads TGTGCCAGCAGCTTAACCGTGGGAGGGTCCGGGGAGACCCAGTACTTC.

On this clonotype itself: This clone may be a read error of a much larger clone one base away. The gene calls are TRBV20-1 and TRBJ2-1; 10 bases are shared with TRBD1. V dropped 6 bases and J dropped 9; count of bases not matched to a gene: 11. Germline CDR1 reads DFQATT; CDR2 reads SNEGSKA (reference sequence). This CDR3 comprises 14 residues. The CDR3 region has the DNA TGCAGTGCGGACGAGACAGGGGGCGGGACTGAGCAGTTCTTC. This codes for CSADETGGGTEQFF.

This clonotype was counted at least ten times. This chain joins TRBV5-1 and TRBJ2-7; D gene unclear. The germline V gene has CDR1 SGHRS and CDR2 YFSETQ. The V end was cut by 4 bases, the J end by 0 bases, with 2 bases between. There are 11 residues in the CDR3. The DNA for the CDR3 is TGCGCCAGCAGCAACTCCTACGAGCAGTACTTC. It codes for CASSNSYEQYF. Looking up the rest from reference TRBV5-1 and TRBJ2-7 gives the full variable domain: KAGVTQTPRYLIKTRGQQVTLSCSPISGHRSVSWYQQTPGQGLQFLFEYFSETQRNKGNFPGRFSGRQFSNSRSEMNVSTLELGDSALYLCASSNSYEQYFGPGTRLTVT.

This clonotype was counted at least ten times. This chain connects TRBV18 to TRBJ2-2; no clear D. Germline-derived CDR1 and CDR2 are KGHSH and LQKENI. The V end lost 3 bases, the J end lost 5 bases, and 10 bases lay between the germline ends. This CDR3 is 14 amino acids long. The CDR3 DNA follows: TGTGCCAGCTCACCGACCGGGCAAACCGGGGAGCTGTTTTTT. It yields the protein CASSPTGQTGELFF.